This T cell receptor (beta chain) is from a study of CD8 T cells in ankylosing spondylitis. Study-wide findings and caveats: A TCR beta motif of several highly homologous variants appeared characteristic of ankylosing spondylitis blood.

Molecular-barcoded quantitative 5'-RACE produced these TCR beta libraries. TCRdb re-called the 5' RACE reads with MiXCR, one entry per CDR3 protein. The sample yields 40,000 to 50,000 distinct CDR3 sequences, 4% seen once. The germline V gene has CDR1 SGDLS and CDR2 YYNGEE. The CDR3 has 14 amino acids. V dropped 0 bases and J dropped 1 base, with 7 bases sitting between them. This clonotype was counted at least ten times. The antigen is not known. Sequenced material: blood, either unsorted or a sorted T cell fraction (not recorded which). The clonotype comes from a female donor with ankylosing spondylitis or in good health (not recorded which). This chain uses TRBV9 with TRBJ1-2, with unresolved D. The CDR3 DNA follows: TGTGCCAGCAGCGTAGGAAAGGGTAACTATGGCTACACCTTC. Its translation: CASSVGKGNYGYTF.